This T cell receptor beta chain was identified during a study of blood T cell repertoires in COVID-19. Here immunoSEQ multiplex PCR was the method, and the copy in TCRdb shows in-frame clones only, minus some. Among 470,000 or so clones listed, 70% to 90% were seen once. The TCR originated in a woman aged 18 to 35 with acute COVID-19. Sequenced sample: PBMCs or T cells enriched from blood (not recorded which).

CDR3 sequence reads: CASRLAGNTGELFF. CDR3 nucleotides: TGTGCCAGCAGACTAGCGGGGAACACCGGGGAGCTGTTTTTT. This sequence joins TRBV27 and TRBJ2-2, with TRBD2 matching over 9 bases. This CDR3 is built from 14 residues. The germline gives CDR1 MNHEY, CDR2 SMNVEV (reference sequence). V dropped 6 bases and J dropped 1; count of bases not matched to a gene: 0.